This entry lists 9 T cell receptor beta chains sequenced from one sample in a study of cytomegalovirus exposure and HLA in healthy donors. The PCR was carried out with 60 Vbeta primers and 13 Jbeta primers. This table comes from immunoSEQ multiplex PCR, and its TCRdb copy is limited to in-frame clones, with some not included. The data hold some 130,000 clones, with 75% to 80% observed a single time. Sequencing was done on a sample of PBMCs. Source of these receptors: a woman in her twenties or thirties in good health and CMV-seropositive.

J is TRBJ1-2 and V is TRBV28, with TRBD1 matching over 7 bases. V lost 8 bases, J lost 0 bases, and 3 bases stayed unmatched. The CDR3 extends over 13 amino acids. In germline, CDR1 is MDHEN, CDR2 SYDVKM. The CDR3 loop reads CASPGQTNYGYTF. The CDR3 nucleotides read TGTGCCAGCCCGGGACAGACTAACTATGGCTACACCTTC.

The chain carries TRBV5-1 and TRBJ2-7; D possibly corresponds to TRBD1 (5 bases). V was cut by 4 bases and J by 3 bases, with 17 bases left in between. CDR3 length: 15 amino acids. CDR1 and CDR2 from the germline V gene are SGHRS and YFSETQ. The CDR3 region has the DNA TGCGCCAGCAGCCTGAGGTTCCAGGGCCGCTACGAGCAGTACTTC. Amino acid sequence: CASSLRFQGRYEQYF.

The sample holds a few counts of this clone. The rearrangement joins TRBV6-1 to TRBJ1-3; D might be TRBD1 (5 bases). Germline CDR1 reads MNHNS; CDR2 reads SASEGT. V was shortened by 3 bases and J by 0 bases, with 12 bases between the two germline ends. The CDR3 is 16 residues long. For the CDR3, the DNA is TGTGCCAGCAGTGACGGGCCGGGGGACTCTGGAAACACCATATATTTT. Encoded protein: CASSDGPGDSGNTIYF.

The chain combines TRBV9 with TRBJ2-5; D might be TRBD2 (5 bases). The closer fit of TRBJ2-7 to the DNA end suggests the J call may be wrong. Germline V gene sequence: CDR1 SGDLS, CDR2 YYNGEE. The CDR3 runs 16 residues. Written as DNA, the CDR3 is TGTGCCAGCAGCGTACAGGACTCGCCCCCATCCTACGAGCAGTACTTC. The encoded protein is CASSVQDSPPSYEQYF.

This clone was detected only a few times. This chain links TRBV12-5 with TRBJ1-3; TRBD1 matches at 7 bases. The V gene's germline CDR1 is LGHNT and CDR2 FRNRAP. The CDR3 is made up of 13 amino acids. Unmatched junction bases numbered 7, after V lost 7 bases and J lost 7 bases. The CDR3 reads CASEGGYGNTIYF. In DNA, the CDR3 is TGTGCTAGTGAAGGGGGCTACGGGAACACCATATATTTT.

The CDR3 loop reads CASSLARGEQYF. Here the CDR3 DNA reads TGTGCCAGCAGCTTAGCGCGCGGGGAGCAGTACTTC. This sequence joins TRBV7-9 and TRBJ2-7; D might be TRBD2 (5 bases). V was cut by 0 bases and J by 7 bases, with 7 bases left in between. CDR1 SEHNR and CDR2 FQNEAQ come from the germline V gene (reference sequence). This CDR3 has 12 residues.

The V gene is TRBV5-6, the J gene TRBJ2-7; 10 positions match TRBD1. Germline CDR1 SGHDT, CDR2 YYEEEE. V lost 1 base and J lost 5; bases outside the gene matches: 9. This CDR3 spans 16 amino acids. The CDR3 loop is CASSLPGTGALDEQYF. The DNA of the CDR3 is TGTGCCAGCAGCTTGCCCGGGACAGGGGCTTTAGACGAGCAGTACTTC.

V usage is TRBV27 and J usage is TRBJ1-2, with TRBD1 matching 9 bases. This CDR3 is 14 amino acids long. Trimming removed 6 bases from V and 3 bases from J; junction bases left unmatched: 5. Germline assignment: CDR1 MNHEY and CDR2 SMNVEV (reference sequence). This CDR3 reads CASRGQGLYYGYTF. The CDR3 nucleotides are TGTGCCAGCAGGGGACAGGGATTGTACTATGGCTACACCTTC.

DNA for the CDR3: TGCGCCAGCAGCCCTATACAGGGTGGCGGCAAGCAGTACTTC. Its protein is CASSPIQGGGKQYF. V and J are TRBV4-1 and TRBJ2-7; TRBD1 is a possible D gene (6 bases). Trimming took 4 bases from V and 8 from J, leaving 18 bases between them. The CDR3 consists of 14 residues. Per the germline V gene, CDR1 is MGHRA and CDR2 is YSYEKL.